The following is a T cell receptor (beta chain) sequence with its context. The data were obtained in a study of blood T cell repertoires in COVID-19. Per the study methods: Estimation of nucleated cell counts relied on the amplification of reference gene primers. Method: immunoSEQ multiplex PCR; TCRdb's copy keeps in-frame clones and lacks some. V, J and clone size were drawn from that table, and D and trimming were deduced from the DNA. The sample includes approximately 210,000 clones, under 95% seen only once; the top ten take around 1.2%. Germline values: CDR1 SGHRS, CDR2 YFSETQ. CDR3 length: 13 residues. V lost 2 bases and J 5 bases, leaving 10 bases between the germline ends.

This sequence joins TRBV5-1 and TRBJ2-5; D is uncertain. Sequencing used peripheral blood. This TCR was sampled from a man aged 30 to 45 with acute or convalescent COVID-19. CDR3 sequence (DNA): TGCGCCAGCAGCTTACGTGTCCAGGAGACCCAGTACTTC. Translation: CASSLRVQETQYF.